This T cell receptor beta chain was captured by sequencing in a study of blood T cell repertoires in COVID-19. In the study overall: The analysed material was cDNA or gDNA that came from T cells, B-cell-depleted T cells, or PBMCs.

This CDR3 has 17 amino acids. From germline, CDR1 is LNHDA and CDR2 SQIVND (reference sequence). Trimming left V 5 bases short and J 3 bases short, with 19 bases between. Source study methods: The assay estimated nucleated cells by amplifying reference gene primers. Sequenced by immunoSEQ multiplex PCR; TCRdb stores in-frame clones only, minus some. Clone size and V and J calls were adopted from that table, with D and trimming inferred from the DNA. This repertoire shows about 59,000 clones, under 80% found once; its top ten account for more than 9.5%. Sequenced material: peripheral blood. The source is a human donor in a cohort sampled during active COVID-19. The chain has TRBV19 and TRBJ2-2, with D possibly matching TRBD1 (6 bases). CDR3 region: CASSARPGTRDTGELFF. CDR3 nucleotide sequence: TGTGCCAGTAGTGCGCGCCCCGGGACAAGGGACACCGGGGAGCTGTTTTTT.